Each of the 26 T cell receptor beta chains below was sequenced from the same sample in a study of blood T cell repertoires in COVID-19. Some clones are missing from TCRdb's copy, which holds only in-frame ones; the method was immunoSEQ multiplex PCR. The sample yields approximately 250,000 clones, approximately 80% seen once. Sequencing input: peripheral blood. The receptors originated from a human donor in a cohort sampled during active COVID-19.

The V and J genes are TRBV5-4 and TRBJ1-5; 8 bases are a match to TRBD1. CDR1 and CDR2 (germline): SGHNT, YYREEE (reference sequence). The CDR3 sequence is 14 residues long. Trimming removed 4 bases from V and 7 bases from J; junction bases left unmatched: 7. Here the CDR3 reads CASSVQGGGQPQHF. CDR3 in DNA: TGTGCCAGCAGCGTACAGGGGGGAGGGCAGCCCCAGCATTTT.

This clone has a handful of counts. The V and J genes are TRBV19 and TRBJ1-2; 10 nucleotides match TRBD1. The germline CDR1 and CDR2 sequences are LNHDA and SQIVND (reference sequence). The V gene end was trimmed by 7 bases and the J gene end by 5 bases; junction bases not matched to a gene: 13. CDR3 length: 16 amino acids. CDR3 in amino acids: CASTLQDRGRSYGYTF. The DNA of the CDR3 is TGTGCCAGTACCCTCCAGGACAGGGGGAGGTCATATGGCTACACCTTC.

The V call is TRBV11-2, the J call TRBJ1-4; the match to TRBD1 covers 8 bases. The germline gives CDR1 SGHAT, CDR2 FQNNGV. Trimming removed 5 bases from V and 8 bases from J; junction bases left unmatched: 10. This CDR3 contains 15 residues. CDR3 loop: CASSRSTGVGEKLFF. CDR3 DNA sequence: TGTGCCAGCAGCCGCTCGACAGGGGTTGGGGAAAAACTGTTTTTT.

This chain joins TRBV5-8 and TRBJ2-1; D uncertain. Trimming stripped 4 bases from V and 0 bases from J, with 8 bases between. Looked up from germline, CDR1 is SGHTS and CDR2 is YDEGEE. CDR3 length equals 14 residues. The chain's CDR3 is CASSPWASYNEQFF. In DNA form, the CDR3 reads TGTGCCAGCAGCCCTTGGGCCTCCTACAATGAGCAGTTCTTC.

The chain carries TRBV5-1 and TRBJ2-2; 7 bases are a match to TRBD1. V lost 4 bases, J lost 4 bases, and 10 bases stayed unmatched. The CDR3 loop spans 16 amino acids. Germline V gives CDR1 SGHRS, CDR2 YFSETQ. The CDR3 loop reads CASSEPGGYRTGELFF. The CDR3 DNA follows: TGCGCCAGCAGCGAGCCAGGGGGTTATCGCACCGGGGAGCTGTTTTTT. The full variable domain, with the rest looked up from reference TRBV5-1 and TRBJ2-2, is KAGVTQTPRYLIKTRGQQVTLSCSPISGHRSVSWYQQTPGQGLQFLFEYFSETQRNKGNFPGRFSGRQFSNSRSEMNVSTLELGDSALYLCASSEPGGYRTGELFFGEGSRLTVL.

This clone was seen just once. This chain uses TRBV3-1 (or the pseudogene TRBV3-2) with TRBJ1-2; 9 bases fit TRBD1. The CDR3 covers 15 residues. V lost 5 bases to trimming and J lost 6 bases; unmatched junction nucleotides: 10. Looked up from germline, CDR1 is LGHDT and CDR2 is YNNKEL (reference sequence). CDR3: CASSTFPRTGDGYTF. The CDR3 region has the DNA TGTGCCAGCAGCACCTTCCCTCGGACAGGGGATGGCTACACCTTC.

This clone has only a few counts. The chain recombines TRBV7-8 with TRBJ2-7; D gene ambiguous. This CDR3 region has 13 residues. Germline CDR1 and CDR2: SGHVS and FQNEAQ. The V end lost 5 bases, the J end lost 3 bases, and 11 bases lay between the germline ends. For the CDR3, the DNA is TGTGCCAGCAGCAAGACTCCGGACTACGAGCAGTACTTC. It yields the protein CASSKTPDYEQYF. Full variable domain (remainder filled in from reference TRBV7-8 and TRBJ2-7): GAGVSQSPRYKVAKRGQDVALRCDPISGHVSLFWYQQALGQGPEFLTYFQNEAQLDKSGLPSDRFFAERPEGSVSTLKIQRTQQEDSAVYLCASSKTPDYEQYFGPGTRLTVT.

The chain uses TRBV19 and TRBJ2-7, with D possibly TRBD1 on 5 matching bases. Germline V gives CDR1 LNHDA, CDR2 SQIVND (reference sequence). The V and J ends lost 0 bases and 2 bases respectively, with 11 bases between them. The CDR3 has 15 amino acids. The CDR3 here is CASSIDRRQPYEQYF. The DNA for the CDR3 is TGTGCCAGTAGTATAGATCGCAGACAGCCCTACGAGCAGTACTTC.

This clone was seen once. V and J are TRBV6-1 and TRBJ2-1, with D tentatively TRBD2 (5 bases). This CDR3 has 18 amino acids. The V end lost 2 bases, the J end lost 0 bases, and 17 bases lay between the germline ends. Looked up from germline, CDR1 is MNHNS and CDR2 is SASEGT. The CDR3 is CASSETSIVGSSYNEQFF. In nucleotides, the CDR3 is TGTGCCAGCAGTGAAACATCCATCGTGGGGAGCTCCTACAATGAGCAGTTCTTC.

This rearrangement joins TRBV5-1 to TRBJ2-2; TRBD1 matches 7 bases. V gave up 3 bases and J gave up 0 bases; unmatched junction bases: 2. This CDR3 comprises 15 residues. Germline CDR1 SGHRS, CDR2 YFSETQ. Here the CDR3 DNA reads TGCGCCAGCAGCTCCGGGACAGCGAACACCGGGGAGCTGTTTTTT. Its protein is CASSSGTANTGELFF.

The gene calls are TRBV5-8 and TRBJ2-3; TRBD2 matches 9 bases. The CDR3 is 16 residues long. Germline CDR1 reads SGHTS; CDR2 reads YDEGEE. Trimming at V came to 4 bases and at J to 6 bases, leaving 12 bases not matched to a gene. The CDR3 loop is CASSQGLAGNGDTQYF. The DNA of the CDR3 is TGTGCCAGCAGCCAAGGGCTAGCGGGAAATGGGGATACGCAGTATTTT.

This rearrangement joins TRBV4-3 to TRBJ1-2; no firm D call. Germline CDR1 is LGHNA and CDR2 is YSLEER. V was clipped by 0 bases and J by 7 bases, with 18 bases between them. This CDR3 comprises 16 residues. The CDR3 loop is CASSQDPHRPGGGYTF. CDR3 nucleotides: TGCGCCAGCAGCCAAGATCCCCACAGACCCGGAGGTGGCTACACCTTC.

The rearrangement joins TRBV19 to TRBJ1-1; weak D call: TRBD1 (6 bases). Trimming left V 6 bases short and J 4 bases short, with 21 bases between. This CDR3 is 16 amino acids long. The germline CDR1 and CDR2 sequences are LNHDA and SQIVND (reference sequence). The CDR3 reads CASSAERQVARTEAFF. Here the CDR3 DNA reads TGTGCCAGTAGCGCCGAACGACAGGTCGCCCGCACTGAAGCTTTCTTT.

The V call is TRBV6-5, the J call TRBJ2-7, with a possible D match to TRBD1 (6 bases). The CDR3 loop spans 13 amino acids. Trimming took off 2 bases at V and 4 bases at J, with 9 bases between the two ends. Per germline, CDR1 MNHEY and CDR2 SVGAGI. CDR3 region: CASSYNRVYEQYF. Written as DNA, the CDR3 is TGTGCCAGCAGTTACAACAGGGTGTACGAGCAGTACTTC.

The CDR3 DNA reads TGTGCCAGCAGCTTGGTAGAAGAGCAGTACTTC. Translating gives CASSLVEEQYF. J is TRBJ2-7 and V is TRBV11-1, with D unclear. The germline V gene has CDR1 SGHAT and CDR2 FQDESV (reference sequence). The CDR3 has 11 residues. The V gene lost 3 bases and the J gene lost 7 bases, with 7 bases spanning the gap.

Concerning this clone: The same CDR3 arises from other DNA sequences in this sample as well. The chain has TRBV4-1 and TRBJ1-4; D perhaps matches TRBD1 (5 bases). V was cut by 3 bases and J by 2 bases, with 7 bases left in between. Germline V CDR1 and CDR2: MGHRA, YSYEKL. The CDR3 has 14 residues. CDR3 in DNA: TGCGCCAGCAGCCAGGGACTTACTAATGAAAAACTGTTTTTT. Translated: CASSQGLTNEKLFF.

The chain links TRBV7-9 to TRBJ1-4, with 7 positions matching TRBD1. Per the germline V gene, CDR1 is SEHNR and CDR2 is FQNEAQ (reference sequence). The V segment lost 5 bases and the J segment 8 bases; nucleotides outside the gene matches: 8. The CDR3 has 14 amino acids. The DNA for the CDR3 is TGTGCCAGCAGCCCCGGGACAGTTGGAGAAAAACTGTTTTTT. This sequence encodes CASSPGTVGEKLFF.

The genes are TRBV5-6 and TRBJ2-5, with a possible D match to TRBD2 (5 bases). V gave up 1 base and J gave up 5 bases, with 12 bases separating them. CDR1 is SGHDT, CDR2 YYEEEE, per germline. The CDR3 has 14 amino acids. Here the CDR3 DNA reads TGTGCCAGCAGCTTGACGGGCCGCGGGGAGACCCAGTACTTC. This encodes CASSLTGRGETQYF.

The chain recombines TRBV6-1 with TRBJ2-4, with D unresolved. The CDR3 is 16 amino acids. Trimming removed 2 bases at V and 1 base at J, with 12 bases between. Per germline, CDR1 MNHNS and CDR2 SASEGT. CDR3 DNA sequence: TGTGCCAGCAGTGAAAGCCATACGGTGGCCAAAAACATTCAGTACTTC. Protein sequence: CASSESHTVAKNIQYF.

This clone was seen a single time. The chain links TRBV18 to TRBJ2-7; 8 bases align to TRBD1. The V gene end was trimmed by 3 bases and the J gene end by 3 bases; junction bases not matched to a gene: 4. The CDR3 has 14 amino acids. Germline V gives CDR1 KGHSH, CDR2 LQKENI. For the CDR3, the DNA is TGTGCCAGCTCACCGCGACAGGGGTTCTACGAGCAGTACTTC. Protein: CASSPRQGFYEQYF.

The chain combines TRBV2 with TRBJ2-1; 8 bases align to TRBD2. After removal of 6 bases from V and 3 bases from J, the junction contained 10 bases not matched to a gene. The CDR3 runs 16 residues. Germline V CDR1 and CDR2: SNHLY, FYNNEI. CDR3 bases: TGTGCCAGCAGCTTAGGTACGGGGGGGCTCTACAATGAGCAGTTCTTC. Amino acids: CASSLGTGGLYNEQFF.

This chain uses TRBV15 with TRBJ2-4, with 9 bases identical to TRBD1. Germline values: CDR1 LNHNV, CDR2 YYDKDF (reference sequence). The V segment lost 3 bases and the J segment 8 bases; nucleotides outside the gene matches: 5. This CDR3 has 14 residues. The CDR3 protein is CATSRETGGYIQYF. As DNA, the CDR3 is TGTGCCACCAGCAGGGAGACAGGGGGTTACATTCAGTACTTC.

The chain is built from TRBV21-1 and TRBJ2-7; the DNA was not compared with TRBD2, the D call given in the table. TRBV21-1 is tagged as a pseudogene. This CDR3 spans 16 amino acids. The DNA for the CDR3 is TGTGCCAGCAGCAAGGGAGGCGGGCCACTCACCTACGAGCAGTACTTC. Encoded protein: CASSKGGGPLTYEQYF.

The V call is TRBV6-6, the J call TRBJ1-5; TRBD1 is a possible D gene (5 bases). Germline V CDR1 and CDR2: MNHNY, SVGAGI (reference sequence). V shed 5 bases and J shed 6 bases, with 11 bases lying between them. The CDR3 sequence is 13 residues long. In DNA form, the CDR3 reads TGTGCCAGCAGTCCAAGGGGTGGTCAGCCCCAGCATTTT. It yields the protein CASSPRGGQPQHF.

In DNA, the CDR3 is TGTGCCAGCAGCTCCTATAGTGCTGGCAATCAGCCCCAGCATTTT. Encoded protein: CASSSYSAGNQPQHF. The rearrangement links TRBV7-9 to TRBJ1-5; the D is unclear. The germline V and J ends were trimmed by 4 bases and 2 bases, with 12 bases remaining between them. CDR1 is SEHNR and CDR2 is FQNEAQ in the germline V gene (reference sequence). The CDR3 is 15 amino acids. The entire variable domain, with the rest obtained from reference TRBV7-9 and TRBJ1-5, is as follows: DTGVSQNPRHKITKRGQNVTFRCDPISEHNRLYWYRQTLGQGPEFLTYFQNEAQLEKSRLLSDRFSAERPKGSFSTLEIQRTEQGDSAMYLCASSSYSAGNQPQHFGDGTRLSIL.

On this clone: This sample also contains other DNA sequences that code for the same CDR3. The rearrangement links TRBV2 to TRBJ2-1; TRBD2 matches at 12 bases. Germline CDR1 SNHLY, CDR2 FYNNEI. The CDR3 covers 15 residues. Losses at the gene ends were 4 bases for V and 9 bases for J; bases not matched to a gene: 7. The CDR3 coding sequence is TGTGCCAGCAGTGCCCTAGCGGGAGGGCCTGGTGAGCAGTTCTTC. Translation gives CASSALAGGPGEQFF.